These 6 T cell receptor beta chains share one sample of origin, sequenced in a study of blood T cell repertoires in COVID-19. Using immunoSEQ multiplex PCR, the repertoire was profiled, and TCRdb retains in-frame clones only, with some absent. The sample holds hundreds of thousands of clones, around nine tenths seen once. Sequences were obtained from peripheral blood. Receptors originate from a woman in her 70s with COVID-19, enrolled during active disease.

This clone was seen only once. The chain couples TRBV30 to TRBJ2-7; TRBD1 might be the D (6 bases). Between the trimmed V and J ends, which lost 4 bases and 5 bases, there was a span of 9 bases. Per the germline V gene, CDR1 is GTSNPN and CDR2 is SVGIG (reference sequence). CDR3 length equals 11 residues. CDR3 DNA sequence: TGTGCCTGGATGGACAGCCACGAGCAGTACTTC. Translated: CAWMDSHEQYF.

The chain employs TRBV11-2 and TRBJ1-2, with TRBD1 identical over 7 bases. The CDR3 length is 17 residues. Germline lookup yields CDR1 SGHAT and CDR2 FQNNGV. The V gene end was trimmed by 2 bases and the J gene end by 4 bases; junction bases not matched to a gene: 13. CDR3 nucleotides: TGTGCCAGCAGCTTAACGATTGACAGGGAGATCGCCTATGGCTACACCTTC. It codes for CASSLTIDREIAYGYTF.

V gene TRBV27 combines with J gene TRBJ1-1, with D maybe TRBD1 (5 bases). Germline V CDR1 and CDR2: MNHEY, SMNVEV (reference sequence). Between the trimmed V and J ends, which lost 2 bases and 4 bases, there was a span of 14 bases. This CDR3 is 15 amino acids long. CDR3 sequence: CASSLVRDGGTEAFF. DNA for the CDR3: TGTGCCAGCAGTTTAGTGAGGGACGGGGGCACTGAAGCTTTCTTT.

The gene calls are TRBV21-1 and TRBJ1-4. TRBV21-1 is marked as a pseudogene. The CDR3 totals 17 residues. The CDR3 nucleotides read TGTGCCAGCAGCAAAGAGCTGGGCGGGGCAACTAATGAAAAACTGTTTTTT. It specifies CASSKELGGATNEKLFF.

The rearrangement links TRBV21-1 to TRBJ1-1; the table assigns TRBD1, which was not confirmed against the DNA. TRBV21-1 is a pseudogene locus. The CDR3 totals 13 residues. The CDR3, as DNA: TGTGCCAGCAGCAGAACTCAGGTTTCGGTAGCTTTCTTT. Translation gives CASSRTQVSVAFF.

CDR3 loop: CASSPLGGAYNEQFF. As DNA, the CDR3 is TGTGCCAGCTCACCGCTCGGGGGGGCCTACAATGAGCAGTTCTTC. This chain uses TRBV18 with TRBJ2-1, with 8 bases that match TRBD2. CDR3 length: 15 residues. V gave up 3 bases and J gave up 2 bases; unmatched junction bases: 3. Germline CDR1 KGHSH, CDR2 LQKENI.